Following are 11 T cell receptor beta chains from one sample sequenced in a study of tumor and adjacent non-tumor tissue in lung cancer. The library came from three nested PCR rounds adapted from ARM-PCR protocols. In TCRdb, the multiplex PCR reads were re-called with MiXCR into one record per CDR3 protein. The repertoire holds about 93,000 distinct CDR3 sequences, with around 64% as singletons. No cell sorting was done before RNA was extracted from the tissue. Sequenced sample: lung tumor tissue. Every receptor here comes from a man aged 60 to 69 with non-small cell lung cancer.

In regard to this clonotype: A junction boundary mismatches the germline segment, possibly from a read error. The chain uses TRBV4-1 and TRBJ2-7, with a weak D call TRBD2 (5 bases). The CDR3 has 15 residues. The germline gives CDR1 MGHRA, CDR2 YSYEKL. CDR3 sequence reads: CASSQEPSGNYEQYF. DNA for the CDR3: TGCGCCAGCAGTCAAGAACCGTCGGGAAACTACGAGCAGTACTTC.

Details on this clonotype: The junction does not match germline at one end; this may be a read error. The chain recombines TRBV12-3 or TRBV12-4 with TRBJ1-2, with a weak D call TRBD1 (6 bases). The CDR3 extends over 13 amino acids. Here the CDR3 DNA reads TGTGCCAGCAGTTCTACGGGGGGCTATGCCTACACCTTC. The encoded protein is CASSSTGGYAYTF.

The chain joins TRBV29-1 to TRBJ1-2, with TRBD1 matching 7 bases. The V gene end was trimmed by 8 bases and the J gene end by 6 bases; junction bases not matched to a gene: 9. The CDR3 covers 12 residues. In germline, CDR1 is SQVTM, CDR2 ANQGSEA. CDR3 nucleotides: TGCAGCATTAAACAGGGGTGTAATGGCTACACCTTC. This translates into CSIKQGCNGYTF.

Many counts were recorded for this clonotype. The genes are TRBV12-3 or TRBV12-4 and TRBJ1-5; no clear D. The germline V and J ends were trimmed by 5 bases and 0 bases, with 5 bases remaining between them. The CDR3 sequence is 13 residues long. The CDR3 DNA is TGTGCCAGCAGTCAAAGTAGCAATCAGCCCCAGCATTTT. It codes for CASSQSSNQPQHF.

Within the sample, this clonotype is medium-sized. V and J are TRBV5-5 and TRBJ1-2; a possible D gene is TRBD1 (6 bases). The V end lost 0 bases, the J end lost 8 bases, and 11 bases lay between the germline ends. CDR3 size: 13 residues. Germline CDR1 SGHKS, CDR2 YYEKEE (reference sequence). The CDR3 nucleotides read TGTGCCAGCAGCTTGGGGGCGGGGGCCGGCTACACCTTC. Translating it yields CASSLGAGAGYTF.

Details on this clonotype: This may stem from a read error, because a much larger clone lies one nucleotide away. The chain joins TRBV20-1 to TRBJ1-3; TRBD1 agrees at 10 bases. V shed 0 bases, J shed 4 bases, and the junction held 6 bases outside the gene matches. The germline gives CDR1 DFQATT, CDR2 SNEGSKA (reference sequence). This CDR3 is 16 amino acids long. The CDR3 spells CSARDQGTGVGNTIYF. The CDR3 bases are TGCAGTGCTAGAGATCAAGGGACAGGGGTGGGAAACACCATATATTTT.

As to this clonotype: One end of the junction varies from germline; a read error may be responsible. The chain uses TRBV11-3 and TRBJ2-2; 8 bases are shared with TRBD1. This CDR3 contains 15 residues. Germline V lookup: CDR1 SGHNT, CDR2 YENEEA. In DNA form, the CDR3 reads TGTGTCAGCGGCTTAGCGACAGGGGACACCGGGGAGCTGTTTTTT. Its protein product is CVSGLATGDTGELFF.

CDR3 loop: CASSPPKRWSWGTPQETQYF. The CDR3 DNA sequence: TGTGCCAGCAGTCCGCCGAAGAGGTGGAGTTGGGGGACACCTCAAGAGACCCAGTACTTC. The V call is TRBV28, the J call TRBJ2-5; D possibly corresponds to TRBD1 (6 bases). Trimming stripped 5 bases from V and 2 bases from J, with 30 bases between. Germline V gives CDR1 MDHEN, CDR2 SYDVKM. The CDR3 runs 20 residues. Full variable domain (missing parts from reference TRBV28 and TRBJ2-5): DVKVTQSSRYLVKRTGEKVFLECVQDMDHENMFWYRQDPGLGLRLIYFSYDVKMKEKGDIPEGYSVSREKKERFSLILESASTNQTSMYLCASSPPKRWSWGTPQETQYFGPGTRLLVL.

The DNA for the CDR3 is TGTGCCAACAGACTCGACTGGACAGGGGCCGAGCAGTACTTC. This translates into CANRLDWTGAEQYF. The chain employs TRBV6-9 and TRBJ2-7; 9 bases line up with TRBD1. Germline V gene sequence: CDR1 MNHGY, CDR2 SVAAGI. The CDR3 extends over 14 amino acids. The ends lost 10 bases at V and 6 bases at J; junction bases unmatched: 13.

This clonotype has only a few counts. V and J are TRBV20-1 and TRBJ2-1, with a possible D match to TRBD2 (5 bases). V was trimmed by 3 bases and J by 0 bases, leaving 15 bases between them. The CDR3 has 16 residues. The V gene's germline CDR1 is DFQATT and CDR2 SNEGSKA (reference sequence). CDR3 region: CSASEGWADSYNEQFF. Here the CDR3 DNA reads TGCAGTGCTAGCGAGGGTTGGGCGGACTCCTACAATGAGCAGTTCTTC.

About this clonotype itself: A much bigger clone sits one base away, suggesting this may be a read error. This rearrangement joins TRBV20-1 to TRBJ2-5, with D possibly being TRBD1 or TRBD2 (5 bases each). The CDR3 extends over 12 amino acids. Per germline, CDR1 DFQATT and CDR2 SNEGSKA (reference sequence). V dropped 6 bases and J dropped 0 bases, with 8 bases sitting between them. Here the CDR3 reads CSAGENQETQYF. Here the CDR3 DNA reads TGCAGTGCAGGGGAGAACCAAGAGACCCAGTACTTC.